This T cell receptor beta chain was retrieved from a study of Ad26.COV2.S vaccination and SARS-CoV-2 variants. Study details: Each vaccinee took Ad26.COV2.S intramuscularly, once or twice 56 days apart. The study's findings and limits: Placebo recipients trailed vaccine recipients in spike-specific TCR breadth.

As for this clone: Its antigen remains unknown.

Only in-frame clones appear in the TCRdb table, and some are missing; sequencing was by immunoSEQ multiplex PCR. The sample has some 480,000 clones; about 83% are singletons. Indicated treatment: around 19 received Ad26.COV2.S at low or high dose, single or two shots; five or six received placebo; per-sample allocation not given. The samples were gathered on day 63 after the first injection of vaccine or placebo. Spike of the Wuhan-strain SARS-CoV-2 was expressed by an Ad26 vector, which formed the vaccine. The sequence was obtained from a person aged 18 to 65 who received the Ad26.COV2.S COVID-19 vaccine or a placebo. The material was peripheral blood, obtained in a trial of Ad26.COV2.S vaccine versus placebo.

The CDR3 spells CASRGLAGLNEQFF. The CDR3 DNA sequence: TGTGCCAGCAGGGGACTAGCAGGGCTCAATGAGCAGTTCTTC. The rearrangement links TRBV11-2 to TRBJ2-1, with 9 positions matching TRBD2. Germline values: CDR1 SGHAT, CDR2 FQNNGV. Germline trimming cut 6 bases from V and 6 bases from J; bases unmatched to any gene: 6. This CDR3 spans 14 amino acids.